Listed here is a single TCR beta chain. Seattle participants joined during active infection and were tracked over time. The record originates from a study of blood T cell repertoires in COVID-19. Study information: Researchers got acute and convalescent COVID-19 samples from the United States, Italy and Spain. In each case, the material was cDNA or gDNA derived from T cells, B-cell-depleted T cells, or PBMCs.

Per the original methods: Nucleated cell number was recorded as an estimate derived from reference gene primer amplification. TCRdb's table, derived via immunoSEQ multiplex PCR, lists solely in-frame clones and lacks some. The V and J calls and clone size were taken over from that table, and D and trimming were inferred from the DNA. The profile shows under 200,000 clones, around 84% of them singletons. J was trimmed by 0 bases and V by 4 bases; bases with no gene match: 8. The CDR3 covers 17 residues. Germline CDR1 MDHEN, CDR2 SYDVKM. The sample taken for sequencing was peripheral blood. The chain couples TRBV28 to TRBJ2-2; 7 positions match TRBD1. This sequence was found in a woman in her 70s with COVID-19, enrolled during active disease. The CDR3 sequence is CASSSSAGTANTGELFF. CDR3 in DNA: TGTGCCAGCAGTTCGTCCGCCGGGACAGCGAACACCGGGGAGCTGTTTTTT.